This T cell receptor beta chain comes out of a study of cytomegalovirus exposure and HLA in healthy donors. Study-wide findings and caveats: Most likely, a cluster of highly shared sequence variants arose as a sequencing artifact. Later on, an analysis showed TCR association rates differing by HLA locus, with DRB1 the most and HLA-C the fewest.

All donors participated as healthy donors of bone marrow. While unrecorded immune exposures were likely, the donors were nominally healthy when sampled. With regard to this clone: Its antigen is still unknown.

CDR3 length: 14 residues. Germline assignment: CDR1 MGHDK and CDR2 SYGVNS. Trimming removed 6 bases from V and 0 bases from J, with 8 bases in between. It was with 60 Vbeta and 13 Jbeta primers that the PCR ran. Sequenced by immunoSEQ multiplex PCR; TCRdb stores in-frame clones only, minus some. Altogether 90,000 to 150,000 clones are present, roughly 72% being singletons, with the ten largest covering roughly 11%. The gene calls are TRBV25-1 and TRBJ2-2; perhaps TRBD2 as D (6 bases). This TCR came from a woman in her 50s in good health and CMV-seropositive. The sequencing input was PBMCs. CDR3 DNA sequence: TGTGCCAGCAGGGGGGGTTCGAACACCGGGGAGCTGTTTTTT. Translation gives CASRGGSNTGELFF.